Shown below are 3 T cell receptor beta chains from a single sample sequenced in a study of shared clonotypes between healthy human individuals. Data came from immunoSEQ multiplex PCR; TCRdb stores just in-frame clones and leaves some out. The sample has roughly 2,500,000 clones; approximately 93% are singletons. The sample was naive CD4+ T cells from PBMCs. The subset denotes: CD45RA+ positively selected. These receptors were taken from a man aged 18 to 29 in good health. Some clones in this sample may be carry-over from other donors' samples.

Comments on this clone: Other DNA sequences from this sample encode an identical CDR3 as well. The chain is built from TRBV15 and TRBJ1-5; TRBD1 matches 8 bases. The V and J ends lost 8 bases and 2 bases, in that order; junction bases with no gene match: 2. This CDR3 contains 13 residues. The V gene's germline CDR1 is LNHNV and CDR2 YYDKDF (reference sequence). Here the CDR3 reads CATSTGGNQPQHF. For the CDR3, the DNA is TGTGCCACCTCGACAGGGGGCAATCAGCCCCAGCATTTT.

The CDR3 DNA sequence: TGTGCCAGCAGTCCAAGACTAGCCCACGAGCAGTACTTC. Protein sequence: CASSPRLAHEQYF. The chain uses TRBV28 and TRBJ2-7, with 7 bases that match TRBD2. After removal of 5 bases from V and 5 bases from J, the junction contained 6 bases not matched to a gene. The CDR3 extends over 13 amino acids. The germline V gene encodes CDR1 MDHEN and CDR2 SYDVKM. Filled out from reference TRBV28 and TRBJ2-7, the complete variable domain reads DVKVTQSSRYLVKRTGEKVFLECVQDMDHENMFWYRQDPGLGLRLIYFSYDVKMKEKGDIPEGYSVSREKKERFSLILESASTNQTSMYLCASSPRLAHEQYFGPGTRLTVT.

Worth noting for this clone: In the same sample, other DNA sequences code for this CDR3. V gene TRBV18 combines with J gene TRBJ2-7; 12 bases agree with TRBD1. The length of the CDR3 is 15 residues. The J segment lost 4 bases and the V segment lost 3 bases, leaving 4 bases of the junction unmatched. CDR1 is KGHSH, CDR2 LQKENI, per germline. CDR3 sequence: CASSPTGQGAYEQYF. The CDR3 DNA is TGTGCCAGCTCACCCACGGGACAGGGGGCTTACGAGCAGTACTTC.